The sequence of this T cell receptor (beta chain) was determined in a study of T cell responses to AZD1222 COVID-19 vaccine. Trimming removed 5 bases at V and 3 bases at J, with 11 bases between. The CDR3 has 13 amino acids. CDR1 and CDR2 (germline): WNHNN, SYGVQD (reference sequence). Using immunoSEQ multiplex PCR, the repertoire was profiled, and TCRdb retains in-frame clones only, with some absent. The sample has about 140,000 clones, 85% to 95% seen once. The sequence derives from an adult who received the AZD1222 COVID-19 vaccine. Here the sequenced sample was peripheral blood, taken 28 days after the second AZD1222 dose. The rearrangement joins TRBV10-1 to TRBJ2-7; D is perhaps TRBD2 (5 bases). In DNA form, the CDR3 reads TGCGCCAGCAGTTCTTCTACTAGCTACGAGCAGTACTTC. Its protein product is CASSSSTSYEQYF.